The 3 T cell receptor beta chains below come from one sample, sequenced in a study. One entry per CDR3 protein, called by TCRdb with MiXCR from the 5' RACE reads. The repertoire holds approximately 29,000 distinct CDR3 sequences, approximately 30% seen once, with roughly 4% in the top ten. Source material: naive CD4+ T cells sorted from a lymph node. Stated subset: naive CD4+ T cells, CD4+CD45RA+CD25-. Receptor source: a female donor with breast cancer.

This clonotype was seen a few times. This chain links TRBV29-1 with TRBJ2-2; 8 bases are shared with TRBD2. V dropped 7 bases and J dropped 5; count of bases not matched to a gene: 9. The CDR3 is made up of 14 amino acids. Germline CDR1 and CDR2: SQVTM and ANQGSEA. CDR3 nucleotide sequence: TGCAGCGCCCGATTTCTAGCGGGTACCGGGGAGCTGTTTTTT. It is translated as CSARFLAGTGELFF.

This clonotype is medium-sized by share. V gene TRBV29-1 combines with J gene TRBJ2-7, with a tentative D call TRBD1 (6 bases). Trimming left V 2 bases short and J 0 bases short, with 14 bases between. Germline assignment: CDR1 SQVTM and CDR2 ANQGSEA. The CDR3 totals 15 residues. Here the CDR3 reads CSVERDTHSSYEQYF. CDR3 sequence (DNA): TGCAGCGTTGAAAGGGACACCCATAGCTCCTACGAGCAGTACTTC.

For the CDR3, the DNA is TGCAGTGCTAATAGCGGGGGGGGACAAGAGACCCAGTACTTC. This translates into CSANSGGGQETQYF. This chain joins TRBV20-1 and TRBJ2-5; 11 positions agree with TRBD2. Germline lookup yields CDR1 DFQATT and CDR2 SNEGSKA (reference sequence). Losses at the gene ends were 4 bases for V and 2 bases for J; bases not matched to a gene: 3. The CDR3 is 14 residues long.